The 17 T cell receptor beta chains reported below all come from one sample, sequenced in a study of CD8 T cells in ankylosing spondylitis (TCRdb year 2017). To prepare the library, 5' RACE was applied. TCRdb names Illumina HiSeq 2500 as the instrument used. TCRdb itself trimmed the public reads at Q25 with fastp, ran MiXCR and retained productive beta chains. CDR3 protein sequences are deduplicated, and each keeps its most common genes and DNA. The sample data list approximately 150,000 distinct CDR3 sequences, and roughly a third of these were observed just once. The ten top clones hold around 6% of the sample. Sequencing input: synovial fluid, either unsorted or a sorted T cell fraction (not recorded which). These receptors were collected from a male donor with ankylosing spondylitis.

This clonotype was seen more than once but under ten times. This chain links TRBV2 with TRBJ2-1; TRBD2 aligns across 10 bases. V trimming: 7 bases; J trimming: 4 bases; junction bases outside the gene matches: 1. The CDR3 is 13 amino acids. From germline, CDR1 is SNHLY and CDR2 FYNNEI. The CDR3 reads CASTAGGYNEQFF. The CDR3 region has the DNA TGTGCCAGCACAGCGGGGGGGTACAATGAGCAGTTCTTC.

The CDR3 region has the DNA TGCAGTGCAAACGGATTAGCGGGACCCAACTACAATGAGCAGTTCTTC. Translation: CSANGLAGPNYNEQFF. The J gene is TRBJ2-1, the V gene TRBV20-1, with 8 positions matching TRBD2. Losses at the gene ends were 6 bases for V and 3 bases for J; bases not matched to a gene: 13. The germline V gene has CDR1 DFQATT and CDR2 SNEGSKA (reference sequence). The CDR3 totals 16 residues.

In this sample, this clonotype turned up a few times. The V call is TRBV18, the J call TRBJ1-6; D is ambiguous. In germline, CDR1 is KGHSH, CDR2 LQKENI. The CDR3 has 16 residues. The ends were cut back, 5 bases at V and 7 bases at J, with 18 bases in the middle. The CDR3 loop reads CASSMGAGSMNSPLHF. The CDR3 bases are TGTGCCAGCTCAATGGGAGCCGGGTCAATGAATTCACCCCTCCACTTT.

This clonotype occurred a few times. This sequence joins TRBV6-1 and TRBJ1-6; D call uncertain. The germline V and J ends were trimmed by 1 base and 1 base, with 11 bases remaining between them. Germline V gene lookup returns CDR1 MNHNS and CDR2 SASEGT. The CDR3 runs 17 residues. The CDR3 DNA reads TGTGCCAGCAGTGAAGTCGGCAGCAGATCCTATAATTCACCCCTCCACTTT. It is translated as CASSEVGSRSYNSPLHF.

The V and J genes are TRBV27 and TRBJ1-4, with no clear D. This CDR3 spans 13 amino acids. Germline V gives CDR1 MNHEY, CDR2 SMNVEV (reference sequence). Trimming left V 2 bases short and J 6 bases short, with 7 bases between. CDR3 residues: CASSLRRDEKLFF. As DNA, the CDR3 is TGTGCCAGCAGTTTAAGACGGGATGAAAAACTGTTTTTT.

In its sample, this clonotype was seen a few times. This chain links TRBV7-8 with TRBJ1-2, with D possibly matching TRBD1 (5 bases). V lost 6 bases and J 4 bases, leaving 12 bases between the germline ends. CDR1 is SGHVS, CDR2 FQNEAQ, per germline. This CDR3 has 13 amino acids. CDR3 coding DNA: TGTGCCAGCAGACCCCAAGGGGTCTATGGCTACACCTTC. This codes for CASRPQGVYGYTF.

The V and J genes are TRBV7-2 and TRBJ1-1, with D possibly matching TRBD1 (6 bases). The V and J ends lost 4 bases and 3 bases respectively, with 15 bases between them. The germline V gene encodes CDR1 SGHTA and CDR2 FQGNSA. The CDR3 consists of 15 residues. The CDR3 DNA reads TGTGCCAGCAGCTCCACTGGACAGTCCTACACTGAAGCTTTCTTT. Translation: CASSSTGQSYTEAFF.

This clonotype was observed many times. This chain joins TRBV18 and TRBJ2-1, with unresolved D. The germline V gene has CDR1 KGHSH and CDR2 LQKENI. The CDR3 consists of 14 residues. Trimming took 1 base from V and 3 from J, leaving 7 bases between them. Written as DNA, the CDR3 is TGTGCCAGCTCACCACGGGCTATCTACAATGAGCAGTTCTTC. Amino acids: CASSPRAIYNEQFF.

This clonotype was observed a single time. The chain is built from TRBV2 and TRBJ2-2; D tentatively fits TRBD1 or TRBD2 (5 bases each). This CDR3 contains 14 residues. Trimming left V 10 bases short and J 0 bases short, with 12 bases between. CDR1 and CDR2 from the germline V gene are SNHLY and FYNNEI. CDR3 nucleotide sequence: TGTGCCACCTCCGGGACGGCGAACACCGGGGAGCTGTTTTTT. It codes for CATSGTANTGELFF.

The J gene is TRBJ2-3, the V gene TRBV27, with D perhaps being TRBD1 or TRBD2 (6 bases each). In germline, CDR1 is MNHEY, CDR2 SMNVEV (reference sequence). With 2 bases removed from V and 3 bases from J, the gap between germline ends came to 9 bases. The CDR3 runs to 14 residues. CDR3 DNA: TGTGCCAGCAGTTTAAGGGGGGCAACAGATACGCAGTATTTT. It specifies CASSLRGATDTQYF.

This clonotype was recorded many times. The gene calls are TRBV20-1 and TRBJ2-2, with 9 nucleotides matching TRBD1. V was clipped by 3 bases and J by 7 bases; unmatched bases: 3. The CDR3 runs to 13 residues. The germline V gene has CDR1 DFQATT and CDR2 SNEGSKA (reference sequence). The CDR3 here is CSASGTGSGELFF. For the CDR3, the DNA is TGCAGTGCTAGCGGGACAGGGAGCGGGGAGCTGTTTTTT.

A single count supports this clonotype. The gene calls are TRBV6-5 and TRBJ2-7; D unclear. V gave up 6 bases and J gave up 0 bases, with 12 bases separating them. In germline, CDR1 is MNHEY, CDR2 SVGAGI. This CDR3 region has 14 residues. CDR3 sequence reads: CASSYDSFSYEQYF. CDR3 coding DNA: TGTGCCAGCAGCTATGACTCCTTCTCCTACGAGCAGTACTTC.

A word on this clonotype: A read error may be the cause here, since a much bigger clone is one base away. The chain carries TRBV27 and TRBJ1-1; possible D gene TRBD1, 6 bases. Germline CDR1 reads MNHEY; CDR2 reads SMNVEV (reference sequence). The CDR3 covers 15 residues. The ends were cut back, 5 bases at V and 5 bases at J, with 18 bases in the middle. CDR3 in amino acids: CASSPITGRWTEAFF. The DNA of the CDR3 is TGTGCCAGCAGTCCGATAACAGGGAGGTGGACTGAAGCTTTCTTT.

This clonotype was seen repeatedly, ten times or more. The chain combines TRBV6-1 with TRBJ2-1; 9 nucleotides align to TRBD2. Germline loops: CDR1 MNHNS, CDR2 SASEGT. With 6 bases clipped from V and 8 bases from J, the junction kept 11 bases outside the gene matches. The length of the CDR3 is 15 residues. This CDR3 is CASRPGTSYFDEQFF. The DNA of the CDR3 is TGTGCCAGCAGACCCGGGACTAGCTACTTTGATGAGCAGTTCTTC.

The CDR3 region has the DNA TGTGCCAGCAGCTTTTGGACAGGGGGAACAGATACGCAGTATTTT. This gives the protein CASSFWTGGTDTQYF. The V gene is TRBV7-9, the J gene TRBJ2-3; 10 bases map to TRBD1. There are 15 residues in the CDR3. After removal of 3 bases from V and 3 bases from J, the junction contained 3 bases not matched to a gene. Germline CDR1 SEHNR, CDR2 FQNEAQ (reference sequence).

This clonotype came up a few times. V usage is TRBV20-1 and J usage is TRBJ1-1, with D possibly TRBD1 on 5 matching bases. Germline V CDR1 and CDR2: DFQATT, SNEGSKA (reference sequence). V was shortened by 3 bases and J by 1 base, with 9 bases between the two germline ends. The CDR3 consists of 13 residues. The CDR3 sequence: CSASVRANTEAFF. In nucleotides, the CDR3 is TGCAGTGCTAGCGTCAGGGCGAACACTGAAGCTTTCTTT.

The CDR3 region has the DNA TGTGCCAGCAGCTTAATCCCTGGGTCGCTAAGGGAGACCCAGTACTTC. Its protein is CASSLIPGSLRETQYF. This chain joins TRBV6-5 and TRBJ2-5; D is ambiguous. The CDR3 is 16 residues long. V shed 6 bases and J shed 5 bases, with 22 bases lying between them. Germline CDR1 MNHEY, CDR2 SVGAGI.